Presented here are 5 T cell receptor beta chains from one specimen sequenced in a study of T-cell memory formation after mild COVID-19. Using its own MiXCR run on the 5' RACE reads, TCRdb lists one record per CDR3 protein. The table lists roughly 250,000 distinct CDR3 sequences, around 15% of them singletons. Specimen: PBMCs or a T cell subset sorted from them (not recorded which). These receptors all stem from a man aged 18 to 29 who had mild COVID-19 (a few samples of this study predate the infection). Cell type and time point are not known.

This chain joins TRBV7-9 and TRBJ1-4, with D tentatively TRBD1 (5 bases). Germline loops: CDR1 SEHNR, CDR2 FQNEAQ (reference sequence). V dropped 6 bases and J dropped 10 bases, with 15 bases sitting between them. The CDR3 loop spans 13 amino acids. The CDR3 spells CASRAYPGGKLFF. CDR3 nucleotides: TGTGCCAGCAGAGCTTACCCTGGGGGAAAACTGTTTTTT.

This sequence joins TRBV7-2 and TRBJ2-3, with 7 bases lining up with TRBD2. The CDR3 consists of 13 residues. Unmatched junction bases numbered 4, after V lost 2 bases and J lost 8 bases. CDR1 and CDR2 from the germline V gene are SGHTA and FQGNSA. This chain's CDR3 is CASSLKGEGTQYF. CDR3 in DNA: TGTGCCAGCAGCTTAAAAGGGGAGGGTACGCAGTATTTT.

The sample holds many counts of this clonotype. The gene calls are TRBV4-1 and TRBJ2-5; D call uncertain. The germline V gene has CDR1 MGHRA and CDR2 YSYEKL. Trimming took 1 base from V and 2 from J, leaving 14 bases between them. The CDR3 sequence is 16 residues long. CDR3 sequence (DNA): TGCGCCAGCAGCCAAGTCCCGCCGGCACTTCAAGAGACCCAGTACTTC. This encodes CASSQVPPALQETQYF.

The CDR3: CASQKAGSGGELFF. The CDR3 DNA reads TGTGCCAGCCAAAAGGCGGGGAGTGGCGGGGAGCTGTTTTTT. The chain carries TRBV7-2 and TRBJ2-2; a weak D match, TRBD2 (6 bases). CDR1 SGHTA and CDR2 FQGNSA come from the germline V gene. This CDR3 has 14 amino acids. Trimming stripped 8 bases from V and 7 bases from J, with 17 bases between.

This clonotype has only a few counts. The chain joins TRBV6-6 to TRBJ1-1, with 11 nucleotides matching TRBD1. J was trimmed by 1 base and V by 7 bases; bases with no gene match: 11. There are 17 residues in the CDR3. Per the germline V gene, CDR1 is MNHNY and CDR2 is SVGAGI (reference sequence). CDR3 in amino acids: CASTDRGLVSSNTEAFF. The CDR3 DNA reads TGTGCCAGCACGGACAGGGGGCTCGTTTCATCGAACACTGAAGCTTTCTTT.